These 27 T cell receptor beta chains came from one sample sequenced in a study of beta chain features in type 1 diabetes (dated by TCRdb to 2016 to 2018). The library relied on the immunoSEQ multiplex PCR assay. The High Capacity cDNA Reverse Transcription Kit was used to reverse transcribe all of the isolated RNA, meaning that expressed TCRB transcripts were what got sequenced. The source is immuneACCESS, and TCRdb retained only in-frame sequences with V and J called. Part of the clones is not carried over; for the studies checked, unresolved V genes explain less than half of this, and the remainder is unexplained. The sample contains some 250,000 clones, about 25% of them found a single time. The top ten constitute more than 3% of the sample. Material for sequencing was central memory CD4+ T cells from blood. These receptors were taken from a young man in good health.

V usage is TRBV23-1 and J usage is TRBJ1-2; maybe TRBD1 (6 bases). TRBV23-1 is sorted into the ORF group, with uncertain function. Trimming took off 4 bases at V and 6 bases at J, with 6 bases between the two ends. The CDR3 consists of 11 residues. CDR3 residues: CASSRQDGYTF. CDR3 sequence (DNA): TGCGCCAGCAGTCGACAGGATGGCTACACCTTC.

The chain recombines TRBV5-1 with TRBJ2-7; 12 bases match TRBD2. The CDR3 is 14 residues long. Germline CDR1 reads SGHRS; CDR2 reads YFSETQ. J lost 3 bases, V lost 5 bases, and 3 bases had no gene match. CDR3 in amino acids: CASRPTSGSYEQYF. The CDR3 DNA reads as TGCGCCAGCAGGCCGACTAGCGGGAGCTACGAGCAGTACTTC.

The CDR3 nucleotides are TGTGCCAGCAGTGAGACAGGGCAGTATAATTCACCCCTCCACTTT. Its translation is CASSETGQYNSPLHF. The rearrangement uses TRBV25-1 and TRBJ1-6; TRBD1 matches at 7 bases. CDR1 MGHDK and CDR2 SYGVNS come from the germline V gene. This CDR3 spans 15 amino acids. Losses at the gene ends were 3 bases for V and 4 bases for J; bases not matched to a gene: 3.

V is TRBV30 and J is TRBJ2-1; TRBD1 matches 9 bases. The CDR3 has 11 amino acids. V lost 5 bases to trimming and J lost 12 bases; unmatched junction nucleotides: 5. Germline assignment: CDR1 GTSNPN and CDR2 SVGIG (reference sequence). CDR3 bases: TGTGCCTGGGGGACAGGGACTGTGCAGTTCTTC. Translation gives CAWGTGTVQFF.

There are a few counts of this clone. J is TRBJ2-2 and V is TRBV12-5; D is possibly TRBD2 (5 bases). This CDR3 is 16 amino acids long. Trimming removed 7 bases at V and 0 bases at J, with 15 bases between. Germline CDR1 LGHNT, CDR2 FRNRAP. CDR3 sequence: CASVPANSANTGELFF. CDR3 sequence (DNA): TGTGCTAGTGTTCCCGCCAATAGCGCGAACACCGGGGAGCTGTTTTTT. The full variable domain, with the rest looked up from reference TRBV12-5 and TRBJ2-2, is DARVTQTPRHKVTEMGQEVTMRCQPILGHNTVFWYRQTMMQGLELLAYFRNRAPLDDSGMPKDRFSAEMPDATLATLKIQPSEPRDSAVYFCASVPANSANTGELFFGEGSRLTVL.

There are a few counts of this clone. This chain joins TRBV7-9 and TRBJ2-1; D is perhaps TRBD1 (6 bases). The CDR3 consists of 15 residues. Germline V CDR1 and CDR2: SEHNR, FQNEAQ (reference sequence). Trimming left V 4 bases short and J 0 bases short, with 10 bases between. The CDR3 here is CASSSQGSSYNEQFF. Written as DNA, the CDR3 is TGTGCCAGCAGCTCCCAGGGGAGCTCCTACAATGAGCAGTTCTTC.

As for this clone: A read error may account for a junction end that differs from germline. This sample includes further DNA sequences coding for the same CDR3. This chain uses TRBV30 with TRBJ2-1; D tentatively reads TRBD1 or TRBD2 (5 bases each). The CDR3 is 14 residues long. The germline gives CDR1 GTSNPN, CDR2 SVGIG (reference sequence). The CDR3 region is CAWGSRGRANEQFF. CDR3 in DNA: TGCGCCTGGGGCTCTCGGGGCAGGGCAAATGAGCAGTTCTTC.

V gene TRBV2 combines with J gene TRBJ2-7, with D hard to call. The CDR3 sequence is 11 residues long. The germline gives CDR1 SNHLY, CDR2 FYNNEI. V was pared by 3 bases and J by 6 bases, with 6 bases between. The CDR3 sequence: CASSEWSEQYF. For the CDR3, the DNA is TGTGCCAGCAGTGAGTGGAGCGAGCAGTACTTC.

The chain employs TRBV19 and TRBJ2-1, with D perhaps matching TRBD2 (6 bases). V dropped 4 bases and J dropped 5 bases, with 12 bases sitting between them. Germline V gene sequence: CDR1 LNHDA, CDR2 SQIVND (reference sequence). The CDR3 length is 14 residues. The CDR3 loop is CASSRASDHNEQFF. DNA for the CDR3: TGTGCCAGTAGTAGGGCTAGCGACCACAATGAGCAGTTCTTC.

This clone was detected only a few times. The chain employs TRBV30 and TRBJ1-1; possible D gene TRBD1, 5 bases. Trimming took 0 bases from V and 7 from J, leaving 9 bases between them. Germline V lookup: CDR1 GTSNPN, CDR2 SVGIG (reference sequence). The CDR3 length is 12 residues. The CDR3 region is CAWSVEQGEAFF. CDR3 sequence (DNA): TGTGCCTGGAGTGTCGAGCAGGGTGAAGCTTTCTTT.

This clone was seen at least ten times. The J gene is TRBJ1-1, the V gene TRBV6-6; the D gene is possibly TRBD1 (5 bases). Germline loops: CDR1 MNHNY, CDR2 SVGAGI (reference sequence). This CDR3 region has 12 residues. V shed 5 bases and J shed 10 bases, with 14 bases lying between them. CDR3 bases: TGTGCCAGCAGTGTGGACAATCACAGAGCTTTCTTT. It is translated as CASSVDNHRAFF.

Ten or more counts support this clone. The chain links TRBV7-2 to TRBJ2-1, with 12 positions matching TRBD2. The V segment lost 2 bases and the J segment 5 bases; nucleotides outside the gene matches: 1. The CDR3 consists of 15 residues. The germline V gene has CDR1 SGHTA and CDR2 FQGNSA. The CDR3: CASSLRTSGNNEQFF. CDR3 bases: TGTGCCAGCAGCTTAAGGACTAGCGGGAACAATGAGCAGTTCTTC. Together with reference TRBV7-2 and TRBJ2-1, the CDR3 gives the full variable domain: GAGVSQSPSNKVTEKGKDVELRCDPISGHTALYWYRQSLGQGLEFLIYFQGNSAPDKSGLPSDRFSAERTGGSVSTLTIQRTQQEDSAVYLCASSLRTSGNNEQFFGPGTRLTVL.

The chain is built from TRBV25-1 and TRBJ1-1, with D possibly TRBD1 on 6 matching bases. The germline CDR1 and CDR2 sequences are MGHDK and SYGVNS. This CDR3 is 15 amino acids long. V shed 2 bases and J shed 0 bases, with 10 bases lying between them. CDR3 coding DNA: TGTGCCAGCAGTGAACGACAGGACTTGAACACTGAAGCTTTCTTT. This sequence encodes CASSERQDLNTEAFF.

This clone was detected only a few times. The rearrangement links TRBV7-9 to TRBJ2-4, with a possible D match to TRBD1 (5 bases). Trimming removed 4 bases at V and 1 base at J, with 8 bases between. Germline V gives CDR1 SEHNR, CDR2 FQNEAQ (reference sequence). CDR3 size: 14 residues. The CDR3 coding sequence is TGTGCCAGCAGCTCTTACAGGGCCAAAAACATTCAGTACTTC. Protein sequence: CASSSYRAKNIQYF.

V and J are TRBV30 and TRBJ2-4; maybe TRBD1 (6 bases). Trimming cost V 3 bases and J 1 base, with 16 bases left between them. The CDR3 is 16 residues long. Germline-derived CDR1 and CDR2 are GTSNPN and SVGIG (reference sequence). This chain's CDR3 is CAWRVLGAGAKNIQYF. The CDR3 nucleotides are TGTGCCTGGAGGGTATTGGGGGCCGGGGCCAAAAACATTCAGTACTTC.

This clone turned up a few times. V gene TRBV28 combines with J gene TRBJ2-7, with unresolved D. There are 12 residues in the CDR3. Per germline, CDR1 MDHEN and CDR2 SYDVKM. V was clipped by 5 bases and J by 2 bases, with 7 bases between them. The CDR3 sequence: CASSDITYEQYF. The CDR3 region has the DNA TGTGCCAGCAGTGATATTACCTACGAGCAGTACTTC.

The chain links TRBV29-1 to TRBJ1-2, with D hard to call. Per germline, CDR1 SQVTM and CDR2 ANQGSEA. Trimming stripped 4 bases from V and 8 bases from J, with 11 bases between. This CDR3 contains 11 residues. In DNA, the CDR3 is TGCAGCGTTGGTGGGTCGATGGGCTACACCTTC. Its protein is CSVGGSMGYTF.

This chain connects TRBV27 to TRBJ2-3; TRBD1 or TRBD2 may be the D gene (6 bases each). Germline-derived CDR1 and CDR2 are MNHEY and SMNVEV (reference sequence). The V end lost 6 bases, the J end lost 5 bases, and 21 bases lay between the germline ends. The CDR3 has 16 residues. Here the CDR3 reads CASSPPVGGRGDTQYF. CDR3 coding DNA: TGTGCCAGCAGCCCACCAGTGGGGGGCCGGGGAGATACGCAGTATTTT.

Only a few counts were recorded for this clone. This chain uses TRBV29-1 with TRBJ1-2; no reliable D call. V was clipped by 7 bases and J by 1 base, with 13 bases between them. Germline V lookup: CDR1 SQVTM, CDR2 ANQGSEA. CDR3 size: 13 residues. The CDR3, as DNA: TGCAGCGCCACATCACGGGGTAACTATGGCTACACCTTC. As protein: CSATSRGNYGYTF.

This clone has a handful of counts. The chain employs TRBV15 and TRBJ2-1; unclear D gene. Germline lookup yields CDR1 LNHNV and CDR2 YYDKDF (reference sequence). Trimming removed 8 bases from V and 1 base from J, with 3 bases in between. CDR3 length equals 11 residues. CDR3 nucleotides: TGTGCCACCCGATCCTACAATGAGCAGTTCTTC. It translates to CATRSYNEQFF.

In its sample, this clone was seen a few times. This rearrangement joins TRBV5-4 to TRBJ2-7; 11 nucleotides align to TRBD2. The CDR3 runs to 15 residues. Germline V CDR1 and CDR2: SGHNT, YYREEE (reference sequence). The trim removed 1 base at V and 1 base at J, leaving 1 base unmatched. CDR3 nucleotide sequence: TGTGCCAGCAGCTTGACTAGCGGGAGTTCCTACGAGCAGTACTTC. Amino acids: CASSLTSGSSYEQYF. Variable domain in full (rest from reference TRBV5-4 and TRBJ2-7): ETGVTQSPTHLIKTRGQQVTLRCSSQSGHNTVSWYQQALGQGPQFIFQYYREEENGRGNFPPRFSGLQFPNYSSELNVNALELDDSALYLCASSLTSGSSYEQYFGPGTRLTVT.

The gene calls are TRBV27 and TRBJ2-3; D is possibly TRBD2 (7 bases). Trimming stripped 6 bases from V and 0 bases from J, with 13 bases between. CDR1 and CDR2 (germline): MNHEY, SMNVEV (reference sequence). The CDR3 totals 15 residues. CDR3 loop: CASRSKGGSTDTQYF. The DNA for the CDR3 is TGTGCCAGCAGAAGTAAGGGGGGGAGCACAGATACGCAGTATTTT.

This clone occurred a few times. V and J are TRBV9 and TRBJ2-5; D possibly corresponds to TRBD2 (6 bases). The J call may be in error: the DNA end matches TRBJ2-7 better. There are 14 residues in the CDR3. Germline loops: CDR1 SGDLS, CDR2 YYNGEE. The CDR3 loop reads CASSVAGLSYEQYF. CDR3 nucleotide sequence: TGTGCCAGCAGCGTAGCGGGACTCTCCTACGAGCAGTACTTC.

The CDR3 protein is CASSLRTSGRAHEQFF. The CDR3 DNA sequence: TGTGCCAGCAGTTTAAGGACTAGCGGGAGGGCCCATGAGCAGTTCTTC. The V and J genes are TRBV28 and TRBJ2-1, with 15 bases identical to TRBD2. The trim removed 2 bases at V and 8 bases at J, leaving 4 bases unmatched. Germline assignment: CDR1 MDHEN and CDR2 SYDVKM. CDR3 size: 16 residues.

This clone has only a few counts. This chain connects TRBV15 to TRBJ1-1; TRBD1 agrees at 8 bases. CDR3 length equals 15 residues. J lost 1 base, V lost 6 bases, and 7 bases had no gene match. From germline, CDR1 is LNHNV and CDR2 YYDKDF (reference sequence). Here the CDR3 DNA reads TGTGCCACCAGTCAGGGGGCCTTGAGGAACACTGAAGCTTTCTTT. Amino acid sequence: CATSQGALRNTEAFF.

This clone appeared a few times. The chain employs TRBV5-4 and TRBJ2-7, with TRBD1 matching 8 bases. CDR1 and CDR2 from the germline V gene are SGHNT and YYREEE (reference sequence). This CDR3 region has 14 residues. With V trimmed by 4 bases and J by 2 bases, 5 bases remained unmatched. The CDR3, as DNA: TGTGCCAGCAGCGCCGGACAGGGTCCCTACGAGCAGTACTTC. Encoded protein: CASSAGQGPYEQYF. Using reference TRBV5-4 and TRBJ2-7 for the parts outside the CDR3, the full variable domain is ETGVTQSPTHLIKTRGQQVTLRCSSQSGHNTVSWYQQALGQGPQFIFQYYREEENGRGNFPPRFSGLQFPNYSSELNVNALELDDSALYLCASSAGQGPYEQYFGPGTRLTVT.

This clone showed up just a few times. The chain links TRBV5-4 to TRBJ2-5; possibly TRBD1 for D (7 bases). Germline CDR1 reads SGHNT; CDR2 reads YYREEE (reference sequence). V was trimmed by 4 bases and J by 2 bases, leaving 18 bases between them. CDR3 length: 16 amino acids. The CDR3 DNA follows: TGTGCCAGCAGCCCAGGGGGAGCGGGCTCTCAAGAGACCCAGTACTTC. Protein: CASSPGGAGSQETQYF.